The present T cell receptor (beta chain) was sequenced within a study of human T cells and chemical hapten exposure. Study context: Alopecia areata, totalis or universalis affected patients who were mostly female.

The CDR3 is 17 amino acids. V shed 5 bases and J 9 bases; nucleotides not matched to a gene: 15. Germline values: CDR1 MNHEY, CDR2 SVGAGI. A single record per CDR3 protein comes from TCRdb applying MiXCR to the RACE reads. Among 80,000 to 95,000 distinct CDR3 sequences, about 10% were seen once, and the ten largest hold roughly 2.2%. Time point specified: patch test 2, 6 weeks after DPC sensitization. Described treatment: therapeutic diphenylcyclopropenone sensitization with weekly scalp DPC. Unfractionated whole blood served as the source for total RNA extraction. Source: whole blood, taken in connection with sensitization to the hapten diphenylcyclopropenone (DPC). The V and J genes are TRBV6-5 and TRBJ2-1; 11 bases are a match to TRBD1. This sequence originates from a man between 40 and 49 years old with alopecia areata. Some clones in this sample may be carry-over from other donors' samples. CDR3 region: CASSPSRTGGNEGEQFF. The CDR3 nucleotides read TGTGCCAGCAGTCCCTCGCGGACAGGGGGCAACGAGGGTGAGCAGTTCTTC.